This TCR beta chain was profiled in a study of T cells in Graves' hyperthyroidism and ophthalmopathy. Study details: Before treatment of any kind, peripheral blood was taken at initial diagnosis. Study observations and caveats: Most thyroid clonotypes expanded above 0.001 appeared in blood too. In simple terms, a model built on 13 V-J features told ophthalmopathy apart from stable hyperthyroidism.

There are 14 residues in the CDR3. Germline V gene sequence: CDR1 SEHNR, CDR2 FQNEAQ (reference sequence). The V end was cut by 0 bases, the J end by 6 bases, with 9 bases between. What was amplified from RNA transcripts were TCR beta CDR3 regions. TCR CDR3 underwent first-round RT-PCR with the HTBI primer set. TCRdb re-called the multiplex PCR reads through MiXCR, storing one row per CDR3 protein. The table includes around 200,000 distinct CDR3 sequences, around 20% detected once. This clonotype came up many times. Its antigen is undetermined. Sequencing was done on a sample of blood. The V and J genes are TRBV7-9 and TRBJ2-1; a possible D gene is TRBD1 (5 bases). The receptor's source is a man aged 40-49 years with Graves' hyperthyroidism. The CDR3 nucleotides are TGTGCCAGCAGCTTAGCAGGACAACTCAATGAGCAGTTCTTC. This gives the protein CASSLAGQLNEQFF.